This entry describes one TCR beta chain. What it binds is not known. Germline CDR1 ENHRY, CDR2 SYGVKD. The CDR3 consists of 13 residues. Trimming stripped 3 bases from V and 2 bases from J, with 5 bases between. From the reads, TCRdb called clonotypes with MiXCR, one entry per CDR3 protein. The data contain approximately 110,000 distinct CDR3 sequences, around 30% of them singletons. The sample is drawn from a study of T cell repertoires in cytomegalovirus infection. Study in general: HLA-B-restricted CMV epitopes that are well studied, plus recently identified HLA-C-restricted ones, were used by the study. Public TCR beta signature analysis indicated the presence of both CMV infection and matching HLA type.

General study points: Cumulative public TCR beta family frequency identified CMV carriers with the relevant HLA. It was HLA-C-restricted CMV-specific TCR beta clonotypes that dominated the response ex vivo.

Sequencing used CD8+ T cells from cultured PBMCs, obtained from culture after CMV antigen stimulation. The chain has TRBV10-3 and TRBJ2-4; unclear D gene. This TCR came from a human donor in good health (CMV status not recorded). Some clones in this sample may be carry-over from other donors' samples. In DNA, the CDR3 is TGTGCCATCAGTGAACCGTCCAAAAACATTCAGTACTTC. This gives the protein CAISEPSKNIQYF.